This T cell receptor (beta chain) is drawn from a study of T cell responses to AZD1222 COVID-19 vaccine. The CDR3 has 13 residues. Germline loops: CDR1 SQVTM, CDR2 ANQGSEA. The V gene lost 5 bases and the J gene lost 0 bases, with 10 bases spanning the gap. The method was immunoSEQ multiplex PCR; TCRdb's version includes in-frame clones alone and lacks a portion of them. In the table there are tens of thousands of clones, around 80% of which are singletons. The rearrangement links TRBV29-1 to TRBJ1-2; D uncertain. The sequences come from peripheral blood, collected on day 0 of AZD1222 vaccination. The receptor was derived from an adult in good health. For the CDR3, the DNA is TGCAGCGTTACGGACGCCTCTAACTATGGCTACACCTTC. This codes for CSVTDASNYGYTF.